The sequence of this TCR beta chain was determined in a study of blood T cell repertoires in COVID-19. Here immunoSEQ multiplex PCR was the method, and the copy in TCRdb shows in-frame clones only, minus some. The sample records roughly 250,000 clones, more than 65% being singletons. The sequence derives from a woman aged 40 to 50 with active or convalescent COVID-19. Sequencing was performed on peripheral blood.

In DNA, the CDR3 is TGTGCCAGCAGTTTATCAGGGGTGGACTATGGCTACACCTTC. Translation gives CASSLSGVDYGYTF. The chain uses TRBV27 and TRBJ1-2, with TRBD1 as a possible D gene (5 bases). Germline V lookup: CDR1 MNHEY, CDR2 SMNVEV (reference sequence). The V end was cut by 0 bases, the J end by 3 bases, with 8 bases between. There are 14 residues in the CDR3.